One sample yielded the 21 T cell receptor beta chains listed below, sequenced in a study of CD8+CD57+ T cells in acquired aplastic anemia. Profiles of TCR beta VDJ and CDR3 were generated from a genomic DNA template. TCRdb fed the reads into MiXCR, producing one record per CDR3 protein. Here the sample spans roughly 180,000 distinct CDR3 sequences, roughly 65% being singletons. Flow cytometry had shown expanded CD8+CD57+ cells in the patients chosen for sequencing. The sample consisted of sorted CD4+, CD8+, or CD8+CD57+ T cells (not recorded which) from PBMCs. The receptors come from a human donor with aplastic anemia.

The rearrangement joins TRBV7-8 to TRBJ2-7; TRBD1 or TRBD2 may be the D gene (5 bases each). CDR1 is SGHVS and CDR2 is FQNEAQ in the germline V gene. This CDR3 is built from 16 residues. V dropped 4 bases and J dropped 2 bases, with 18 bases sitting between them. CDR3 loop: CASSWSSVGTPYEQYF. CDR3 DNA sequence: TGTGCCAGCAGCTGGTCGTCCGTGGGGACCCCCTACGAGCAGTACTTC.

In regard to this clonotype: One junction end does not reproduce the germline sequence, and a read error may be involved. V usage is TRBV20-1 and J usage is TRBJ2-7; D uncertain. Looked up from germline, CDR1 is DFQATT and CDR2 is SNEGSKA (reference sequence). The CDR3 is 12 residues long. The CDR3 here is CSARAAYYEQHF. CDR3 nucleotides: TGCAGTGCTAGGGCTGCGTACTACGAGCAGCACTTC.

This clonotype was observed a handful of times. This chain connects TRBV7-2 to TRBJ2-7; the D is unclear. CDR3 length equals 11 residues. Trimming left V 5 bases short and J 3 bases short, with 5 bases between. Germline values: CDR1 SGHTA, CDR2 FQGNSA. In DNA, the CDR3 is TGTGCCAGCAGCATGCTCTACGAGCAGTACTTC. Translation gives CASSMLYEQYF.

In its sample, this clonotype was seen many times. This chain connects TRBV20-1 to TRBJ1-5, with D maybe TRBD1 (6 bases). The germline V and J ends were trimmed by 5 bases and 4 bases, with 15 bases remaining between them. The V gene's germline CDR1 is DFQATT and CDR2 SNEGSKA (reference sequence). The CDR3 has 14 amino acids. CDR3 sequence: CSARTRGWNQPQHF. CDR3 coding DNA: TGCAGTGCTCGGACCAGGGGCTGGAATCAGCCCCAGCATTTT.

The chain employs TRBV5-1 and TRBJ1-2; D remains unclear. Germline loops: CDR1 SGHRS, CDR2 YFSETQ. This CDR3 is built from 14 residues. Between the trimmed V and J ends, which lost 0 bases and 7 bases, there was a span of 13 bases. CDR3 region: CASSLAGDSSGYTF. CDR3 nucleotide sequence: TGCGCCAGCAGCTTGGCCGGGGATTCGAGTGGCTACACCTTC.

With respect to this clonotype: A single base separates this from a much larger clone, so it may be a read error. A read error is likely, as this CDR3 ends without the conserved phenylalanine or tryptophan. The DNA for the CDR3 is TGTGCCAGCAGCCTACGGGTTTCGGCTGGAAACACCATATATCTT. Translating it yields CASSLRVSAGNTIYL. The chain employs TRBV7-3 and TRBJ1-3; D is unresolved. Trimming cost V 5 bases and J 2 bases, with 13 bases left between them. Germline V gene lookup returns CDR1 SGHTA and CDR2 FQGTGA. This CDR3 spans 15 amino acids.

This clonotype has just one count. This chain links TRBV10-3 with TRBJ2-1; D might be TRBD2 (5 bases). This CDR3 comprises 12 residues. Germline CDR1 and CDR2: ENHRY and SYGVKD. Written as DNA, the CDR3 is TGTGCTGGCGGGCACTCCTACAATGAGCAGTTCTTC. It is translated as CAGGHSYNEQFF.

The chain links TRBV19 to TRBJ2-7, with unresolved D. The V gene's germline CDR1 is LNHDA and CDR2 SQIVND (reference sequence). V shed 6 bases and J shed 6 bases, with 15 bases lying between them. The CDR3 covers 13 residues. CDR3 nucleotides: TGTGCCAGTAGCCAAGACAAGTCGGCCGAGCAGTACTTC. Its translation: CASSQDKSAEQYF. The full variable domain, with the rest looked up from reference TRBV19 and TRBJ2-7, is DGGITQSPKYLFRKEGQNVTLSCEQNLNHDAMYWYRQDPGQGLRLIYYSQIVNDFQKGDIAEGYSVSREKKESFPLTVTSAQKNPTAFYLCASSQDKSAEQYFGPGTRLTVT.

Here the CDR3 reads CASSEGTPEKLFF. The CDR3 DNA sequence: TGTGCCAGCAGTGAAGGGACTCCTGAAAAACTGTTTTTT. This chain uses TRBV2 with TRBJ1-4; D gene unclear. Germline V gene sequence: CDR1 SNHLY, CDR2 FYNNEI. Trimming took off 1 base at V and 7 bases at J, with 7 bases between the two ends. This CDR3 has 13 amino acids.

This clonotype has only a few counts. The chain carries TRBV29-1 and TRBJ2-1; no clear D. The CDR3 runs 14 residues. Germline-derived CDR1 and CDR2 are SQVTM and ANQGSEA. V was trimmed by 3 bases and J by 3 bases, leaving 12 bases between them. The CDR3 sequence is CSVESPAVYNEQFF. The DNA of the CDR3 is TGCAGCGTTGAGTCGCCTGCCGTCTACAATGAGCAGTTCTTC.

The chain joins TRBV29-1 to TRBJ2-7, with D tentatively TRBD1 (5 bases). The CDR3 is made up of 14 amino acids. V lost 1 base and J 5 bases, leaving 15 bases between the germline ends. The germline V gene has CDR1 SQVTM and CDR2 ANQGSEA. CDR3 amino acids: CSVEGSGRVDEQYF. For the CDR3, the DNA is TGCAGCGTTGAAGGGTCAGGCAGGGTCGACGAGCAGTACTTC.

The rearrangement uses TRBV7-9 and TRBJ2-7, with D possibly being TRBD1 (5 bases). The CDR3 length is 14 residues. The V gene lost 8 bases and the J gene lost 3 bases, with 17 bases spanning the gap. In germline, CDR1 is SEHNR, CDR2 FQNEAQ (reference sequence). The CDR3 DNA is TGTGCCAGCTCACCGTCAGGGTTGGACTACGAGCAGTACTTC. It specifies CASSPSGLDYEQYF.

This sequence joins TRBV7-2 and TRBJ2-5; possible D gene TRBD2, 6 bases. The V gene's germline CDR1 is SGHTA and CDR2 FQGNSA. Trimming pared 5 bases from V and 0 bases from J, leaving 16 bases between. The CDR3 has 16 residues. CDR3 in DNA: TGTGCCAGCAGCCCGAATCCGGGACTCAACCAAGAGACCCAGTACTTC. It specifies CASSPNPGLNQETQYF.

V gene TRBV29-1 combines with J gene TRBJ2-5, with D perhaps matching TRBD2 (7 bases). Germline assignment: CDR1 SQVTM and CDR2 ANQGSEA. V was clipped by 3 bases and J by 5 bases, with 13 bases between them. The CDR3 extends over 13 amino acids. The CDR3 protein is CSVEEGGGETQYF. CDR3 nucleotides: TGCAGCGTTGAGGAGGGGGGGGGGGAGACCCAGTACTTC.

The rearrangement joins TRBV19 to TRBJ1-6; D unclear. Between the trimmed V and J ends, which lost 0 bases and 9 bases, there was a span of 6 bases. CDR3 length equals 13 residues. From germline, CDR1 is LNHDA and CDR2 SQIVND (reference sequence). Here the CDR3 reads CASSIDFGSPLHF. CDR3 sequence (DNA): TGTGCCAGTAGTATAGATTTCGGTTCACCCCTCCACTTT. The full variable domain, completed using reference TRBV19 and TRBJ1-6, is DGGITQSPKYLFRKEGQNVTLSCEQNLNHDAMYWYRQDPGQGLRLIYYSQIVNDFQKGDIAEGYSVSREKKESFPLTVTSAQKNPTAFYLCASSIDFGSPLHFGNGTRLTVT.

V and J are TRBV7-6 and TRBJ2-1, with TRBD2 identical over 8 bases. Per germline, CDR1 SGHVS and CDR2 FNYEAQ. The CDR3 loop spans 15 amino acids. The junction had 9 bases not matched to a gene; V was cut back by 5 bases and J by 6 bases. For the CDR3, the DNA is TGTGCCAGCAGCCTCATCACTAGCGGATTCAATGAGCAGTTCTTC. Amino acid sequence: CASSLITSGFNEQFF.

This rearrangement joins TRBV19 to TRBJ2-7; 9 nucleotides agree with TRBD1. The CDR3 spans 15 residues. Trimming cost V 4 bases and J 5 bases; bases outside gene matches: 9. Germline V gene lookup returns CDR1 LNHDA and CDR2 SQIVND (reference sequence). CDR3 nucleotide sequence: TGTGCCAGTAGTACGCGACAGGGGGGTAGGGACGAGCAGTACTTC. Amino acids: CASSTRQGGRDEQYF.

The chain has TRBV7-3 and TRBJ1-1; TRBD1 might be the D (6 bases). The germline V gene encodes CDR1 SGHTA and CDR2 FQGTGA. The V end was cut by 2 bases, the J end by 0 bases, with 16 bases between. This CDR3 region has 17 residues. CDR3 region: CASSLHSRGPMNTEAFF. CDR3 nucleotide sequence: TGTGCCAGCAGCTTACATTCACGGGGGCCGATGAACACTGAAGCTTTCTTT.

This chain uses TRBV2 with TRBJ2-1; 11 bases map to TRBD2. The CDR3 is made up of 15 amino acids. Per the germline V gene, CDR1 is SNHLY and CDR2 is FYNNEI. The J segment lost 4 bases and the V segment lost 3 bases, leaving 2 bases of the junction unmatched. Written as DNA, the CDR3 is TGTGCCAGCAGTGATTTAGCGGGGGGGTACAATGAGCAGTTCTTC. Translated: CASSDLAGGYNEQFF.

In its sample, this clonotype was seen many times. The rearrangement uses TRBV19 and TRBJ1-1, with D unresolved. V gave up 2 bases and J gave up 3 bases, with 10 bases separating them. Germline values: CDR1 LNHDA, CDR2 SQIVND (reference sequence). The CDR3 contains 14 residues. DNA for the CDR3: TGTGCCAGTAGTATATCGGCAGACCACACTGAAGCTTTCTTT. Amino acids: CASSISADHTEAFF.

The chain is built from TRBV19 and TRBJ2-7; 8 nucleotides match TRBD2. The V and J ends lost 7 bases and 3 bases, in that order; junction bases with no gene match: 11. CDR1 LNHDA and CDR2 SQIVND come from the germline V gene (reference sequence). This CDR3 spans 15 amino acids. In DNA form, the CDR3 reads TGTGCCAGTAAGGGTGACACCGGGGGGGACTACGAGCAGTACTTC. Amino acid sequence: CASKGDTGGDYEQYF.